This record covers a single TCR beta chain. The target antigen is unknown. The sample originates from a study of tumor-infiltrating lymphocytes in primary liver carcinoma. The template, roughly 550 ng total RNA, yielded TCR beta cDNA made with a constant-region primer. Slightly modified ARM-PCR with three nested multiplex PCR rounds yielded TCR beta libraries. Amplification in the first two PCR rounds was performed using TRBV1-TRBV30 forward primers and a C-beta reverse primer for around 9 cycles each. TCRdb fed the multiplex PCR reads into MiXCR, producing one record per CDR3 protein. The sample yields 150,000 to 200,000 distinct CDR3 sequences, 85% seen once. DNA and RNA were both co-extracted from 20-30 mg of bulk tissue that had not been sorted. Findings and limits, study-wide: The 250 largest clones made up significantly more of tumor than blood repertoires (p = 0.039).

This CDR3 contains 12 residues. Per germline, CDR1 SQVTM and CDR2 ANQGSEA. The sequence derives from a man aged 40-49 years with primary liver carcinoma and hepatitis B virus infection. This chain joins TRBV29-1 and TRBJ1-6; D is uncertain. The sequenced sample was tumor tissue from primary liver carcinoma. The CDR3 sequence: CNVAQYNSPLHF. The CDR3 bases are TGCAATGTTGCTCAGTATAATTCACCCCTCCACTTT.